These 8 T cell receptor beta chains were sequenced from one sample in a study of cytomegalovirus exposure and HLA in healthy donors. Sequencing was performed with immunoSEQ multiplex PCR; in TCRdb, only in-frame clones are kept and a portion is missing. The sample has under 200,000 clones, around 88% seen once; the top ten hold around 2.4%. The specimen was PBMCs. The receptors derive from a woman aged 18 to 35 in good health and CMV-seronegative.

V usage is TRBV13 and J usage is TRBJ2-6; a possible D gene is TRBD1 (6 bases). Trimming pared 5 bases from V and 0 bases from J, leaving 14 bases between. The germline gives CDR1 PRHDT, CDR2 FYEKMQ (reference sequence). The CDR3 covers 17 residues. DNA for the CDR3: TGTGCCAGCAGCGCCAGGGGCAGGGCCTCTGGGGCCAACGTCCTGACTTTC. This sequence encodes CASSARGRASGANVLTF.

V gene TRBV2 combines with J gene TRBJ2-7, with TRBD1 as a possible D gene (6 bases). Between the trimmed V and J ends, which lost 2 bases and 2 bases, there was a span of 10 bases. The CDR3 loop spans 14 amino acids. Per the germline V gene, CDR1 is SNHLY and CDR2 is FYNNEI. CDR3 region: CASSEWDTPYEQYF. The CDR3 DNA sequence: TGTGCCAGCAGTGAATGGGACACCCCCTACGAGCAGTACTTC.

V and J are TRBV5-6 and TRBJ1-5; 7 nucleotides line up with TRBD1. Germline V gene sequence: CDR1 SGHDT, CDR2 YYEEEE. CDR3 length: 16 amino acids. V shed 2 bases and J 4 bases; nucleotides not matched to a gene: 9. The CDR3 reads CASSFRTRDSNQPQHF. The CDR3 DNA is TGTGCCAGCAGCTTCCGCACGCGGGACAGTAATCAGCCCCAGCATTTT.

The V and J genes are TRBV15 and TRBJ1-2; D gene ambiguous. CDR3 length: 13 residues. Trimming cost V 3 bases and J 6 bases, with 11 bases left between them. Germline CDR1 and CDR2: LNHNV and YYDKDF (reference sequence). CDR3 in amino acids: CATSSLDQDGYTF. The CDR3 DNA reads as TGTGCCACCAGCAGCTTAGACCAGGATGGCTACACCTTC.

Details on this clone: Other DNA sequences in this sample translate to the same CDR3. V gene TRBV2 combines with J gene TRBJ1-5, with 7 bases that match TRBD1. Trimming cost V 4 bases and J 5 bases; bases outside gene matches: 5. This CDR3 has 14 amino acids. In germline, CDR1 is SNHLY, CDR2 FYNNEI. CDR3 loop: CASSGTGRDQPQHF. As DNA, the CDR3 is TGTGCCAGCAGTGGGACAGGAAGGGATCAGCCCCAGCATTTT.

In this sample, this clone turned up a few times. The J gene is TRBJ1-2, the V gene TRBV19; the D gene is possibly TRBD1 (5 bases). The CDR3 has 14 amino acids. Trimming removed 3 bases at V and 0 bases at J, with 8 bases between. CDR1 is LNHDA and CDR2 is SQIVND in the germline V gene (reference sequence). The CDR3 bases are TGTGCCAGTAGTATCGACAGCGCTAACTATGGCTACACCTTC. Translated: CASSIDSANYGYTF. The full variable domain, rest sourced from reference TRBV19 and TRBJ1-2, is DGGITQSPKYLFRKEGQNVTLSCEQNLNHDAMYWYRQDPGQGLRLIYYSQIVNDFQKGDIAEGYSVSREKKESFPLTVTSAQKNPTAFYLCASSIDSANYGYTFGSGTRLTVV.

CDR3 coding DNA: TGTGCCAGCAGCCCGGGGGACAGGAATCCCTACGAGCAGTACTTC. Its translation is CASSPGDRNPYEQYF. The chain couples TRBV5-4 to TRBJ2-7; TRBD1 matches 8 bases. V lost 4 bases and J lost 2; bases outside the gene matches: 8. Germline values: CDR1 SGHNT, CDR2 YYREEE (reference sequence). The CDR3 has 15 amino acids.

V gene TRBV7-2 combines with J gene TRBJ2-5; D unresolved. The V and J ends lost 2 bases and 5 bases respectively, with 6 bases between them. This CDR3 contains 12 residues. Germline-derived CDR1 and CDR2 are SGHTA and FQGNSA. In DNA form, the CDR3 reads TGTGCCAGCAGCTTAACTGATGAGACCCAGTACTTC. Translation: CASSLTDETQYF.